Listed below are T cell receptor beta chains from one sample, sequenced in a study of TIL therapy for anti-PD-1-resistant metastatic lung cancer. The data were produced by immunoSEQ multiplex PCR, yet TCRdb's version contains in-frame clones alone and is incomplete. The repertoire includes about 50,000 clones, around three quarters of them detected once, and 4.8% sits in the top ten. Sequenced here: blood, sampled at baseline. All receptors come from a woman between 30 and 80 years old with non-small cell lung cancer. Each CDR3 is given with its conserved first and last residue.

v_gene	j_gene	CDR3aa
TRBV28	TRBJ1-5	CASSPPGNQPQHF
TRBV6-6	TRBJ2-3	CASSYLQSTDTQYF
TRBV4-3	TRBJ2-3	CASSQERGRGVQSTDTQYF
TRBV19	TRBJ2-1	CATSSVEQFF
TRBV12-5	TRBJ2-3	CASGPGLAGVTDTQYF
TRBV9	TRBJ1-1	CASSVTGGNTEAFF
TRBV7-9	TRBJ1-1	CASSLIGGTEAFF
TRBV2	TRBJ1-6	CASREGGSSYNSPLHF
TRBV30	TRBJ1-6	CAWSLGGTASSPLHF
TRBV9	TRBJ2-1	CASPGVGRIISSYNEQFF
TRBV27	TRBJ2-1	CASSPLKREVHYNEQFF
TRBV27	TRBJ1-2	CASSTWVGSIYYGYTF
TRBV9	TRBJ2-7	CASSAGDGGRRQQYF
TRBV2	TRBJ2-5	CASTGTKETQYF